This paragraph reports one T cell receptor (beta chain). Its antigen is currently unknown. The data were obtained in a study of T cell responses to AZD1222 COVID-19 vaccine. This CDR3 has 15 residues. J gave up 3 bases and V 4 bases, and 7 bases lay outside the gene matches. The germline V gene encodes CDR1 SGHRS and CDR2 YFSETQ. Measured with immunoSEQ multiplex PCR; TCRdb has only the in-frame clones, and not every one. The profile shows 120,000 or so clones, around 84% of them singletons. Findings and limits, study-wide: Unmutated variant regions are reportedly the target of nearly half of TCRs that are spike-specific. Females outnumbered males among donors, who were mostly white British; clonal diversity was possibly underestimated. Spike-specific TCR depth and breadth grew after two AZD1222 doses.

The source material was peripheral blood, sampled 28 days after the second AZD1222 dose. The chain carries TRBV5-1 and TRBJ2-3; TRBD2 matches at 8 bases. The source is an adult who received the AZD1222 COVID-19 vaccine. CDR3 bases: TGCGCCAGCAGCCCGGGAGGGACCCAGACAGATACGCAGTATTTT. Its protein product is CASSPGGTQTDTQYF.